This TCR beta chain was sequenced in a study of cytotoxic CD8 clonotypes in ibrutinib-treated CLL. Study outcomes and limitations: Clonality rose at ibrutinib response and fell back toward baseline at progression.

The data were produced by immunoSEQ multiplex PCR, yet TCRdb's version contains in-frame clones alone and is incomplete. In the table there are around 310,000 clones, 80% of which are singletons. The ends lost 7 bases at V and 6 bases at J; junction bases unmatched: 23. Germline V gene lookup returns CDR1 MNHEY and CDR2 SMNVEV (reference sequence). The CDR3 contains 19 residues. Comment on this clone: The target antigen is unknown.

The J gene is TRBJ2-2, the V gene TRBV27, with 7 bases that match TRBD2. The input for sequencing was PBMCs, taken before ibrutinib treatment. This sequence was found in a human donor with chronic lymphocytic leukemia. The DNA for the CDR3 is TGTGCCAGCACCCAAGCTTCTTCGGGACTATCTAGAGTCCCCGGGGAGCTGTTTTTT. Encoded protein: CASTQASSGLSRVPGELFF.